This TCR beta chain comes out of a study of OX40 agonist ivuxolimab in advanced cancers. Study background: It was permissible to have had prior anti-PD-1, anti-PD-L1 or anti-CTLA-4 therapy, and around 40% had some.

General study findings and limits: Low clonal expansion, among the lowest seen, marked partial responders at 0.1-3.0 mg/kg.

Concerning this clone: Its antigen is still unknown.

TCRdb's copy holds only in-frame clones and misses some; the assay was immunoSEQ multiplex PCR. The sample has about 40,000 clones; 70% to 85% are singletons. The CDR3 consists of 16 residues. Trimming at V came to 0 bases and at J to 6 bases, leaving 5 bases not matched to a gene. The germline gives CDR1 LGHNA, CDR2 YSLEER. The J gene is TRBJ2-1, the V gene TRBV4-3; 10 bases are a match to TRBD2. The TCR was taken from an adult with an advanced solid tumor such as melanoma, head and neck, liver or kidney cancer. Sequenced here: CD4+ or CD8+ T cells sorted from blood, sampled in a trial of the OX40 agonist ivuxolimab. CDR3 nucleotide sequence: TGCGCCAGCAGCCAAGAGGAAGCGGGGGGGCTCAATGAGCAGTTCTTC. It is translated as CASSQEEAGGLNEQFF.